This T cell receptor beta chain was recovered during a study of vaccination and CD4 T cells after COVID-19. Described treatment: roughly nine-day PBMC culture with coronavirus spike peptide pools or control peptides (ViraFEST assay). The V end lost 7 bases, the J end lost 7 bases, and 16 bases lay between the germline ends. This CDR3 has 14 residues. From germline, CDR1 is SGHTA and CDR2 FQGNSA. Remarks on this clonotype: What it binds is unknown.

Sequencing of DNA taken from cultured CD4+ T cells relied on the Oncomine TCR Beta short-read assay. TCRdb recomputed calls from the PCR reads with MiXCR, one row per CDR3 protein. The sample records about 20,000 distinct CDR3 sequences, around 60% being singletons. This TCR derives from a human donor who had recovered from COVID-19. This chain uses TRBV7-2 with TRBJ2-2; no reliable D call. Sequences were derived from CD4+ T cells from blood, cultured in vitro, sampled after SARS-CoV-2 vaccination. Written as DNA, the CDR3 is TGTGCCAGCACCCTTGCCCAGCAGTTCGGGGAGCTGTTTTTT. Amino acids: CASTLAQQFGELFF.